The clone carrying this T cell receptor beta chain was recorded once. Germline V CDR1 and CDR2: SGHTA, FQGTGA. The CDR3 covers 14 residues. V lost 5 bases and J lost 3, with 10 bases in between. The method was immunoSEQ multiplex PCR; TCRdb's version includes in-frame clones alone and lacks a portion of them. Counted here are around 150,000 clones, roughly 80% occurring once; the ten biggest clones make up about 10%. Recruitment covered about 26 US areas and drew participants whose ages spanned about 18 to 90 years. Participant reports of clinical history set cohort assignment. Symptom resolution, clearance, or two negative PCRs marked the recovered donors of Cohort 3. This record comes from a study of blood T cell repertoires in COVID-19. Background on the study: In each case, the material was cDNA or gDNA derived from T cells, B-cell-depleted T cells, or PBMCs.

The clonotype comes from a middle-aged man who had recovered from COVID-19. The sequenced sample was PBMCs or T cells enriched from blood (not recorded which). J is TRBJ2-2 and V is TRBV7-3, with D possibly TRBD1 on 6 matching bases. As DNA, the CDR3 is TGTGCCAGCAGCCGTACAGGGTACACCGGGGAGCTGTTTTTT. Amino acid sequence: CASSRTGYTGELFF.